This TCR beta chain was obtained from a study of OX40 agonist ivuxolimab in advanced cancers. For context, the study as a whole: The costimulatory receptor OX40 (CD134) was targeted by ivuxolimab, a fully human IgG2 agonistic monoclonal antibody. Peripheral TCRbeta sequencing was intended to test whether TCR sequence diversity was altered and clonal T-cell expansion was caused by ivuxolimab. The paper describes the monotherapy dose-escalation part (N of about 47 patients) of the phase I trial of ivuxolimab. Intravenous ivuxolimab was administered to patients every 2 weeks at six dose levels: 0.01, 0.1, 0.3, 1.5, 3 and 10 mg/kg. Three dose-escalation patients achieved partial responses, one with hepatocellular carcinoma and two with cutaneous melanoma. Patients were allowed to have had prior anti-PD-1, anti-PD-L1 or anti-CTLA-4 therapy, and around 40% of the dose-escalation patients had previously received checkpoint inhibitors. A male proportion of under 85% and a mean age of roughly 58 years, ranging from about 20 to 79, were recorded for the dose-escalation cohort. Of the 50 or so patients in dose escalation, about 19 had hepatocellular carcinoma, roughly 15 had melanoma, 9 had renal cell carcinoma and 9 had head and neck cancer. General study outcomes and caveats: Low levels of normalized T-cell clonal expansion were also seen in some patients who did not respond. After ivuxolimab, expanded clones were on average more numerous among CD8+ T cells than among CD4+ T cells. The antigen specificity of the peripheral T cells that underwent clonal expansion was not determined. At doses of 0.1 to 3.0 mg/kg, clonal expansion of both CD4+ and CD8+ blood T cells was observed from baseline to week 6. In the 0.1-3.0 mg/kg groups, partial responders had among the lowest normalized peripheral clonal expansion, particularly in CD8+ T cells.

To sequence the TCRbeta CDR3 region, genomic DNA was isolated from the sorted cells. The immunoSEQ Assay was used for sequencing of TCRbeta CDR3 regions. TCRdb retrieved this table from immuneACCESS and kept in-frame rearrangements only. Not all clones are present; in checked studies, unresolved V genes account for under half, and no reason is known for the remainder. The sample data list approximately 81,000 clones, and 85% to 95% of these were observed just once. Of the sample, roughly an eighth is held by the ten largest clones. V is trimmed back by 1 base and J by 8 bases, and the junction contains 11 bases that no gene match accounts for. According to the germline V gene, CDR1 reads LGHNA and CDR2 reads YSLEER. The CDR3 covers 16 residues, taking in both the cysteine and the phenylalanine. The DNA shown is the 48-base CDR3, in frame from base 1. The trial excluded patients who had a history of autoimmune disease or were on systemic immunosuppression. Peripheral blood for TCR sequencing was drawn from every dose cohort at baseline, at cycle 4 day 1 and at cycle 7 day 1. The samples were taken from a phase I, first-in-human, multicenter, open-label dose-escalation trial of ivuxolimab. Adults with locally advanced or metastatic melanoma, renal cell, hepatocellular, or head and neck squamous cell carcinoma were enrolled in the trial. Before TCR sequencing, CD4+ and CD8+ T cells were separately sorted from peripheral blood.

Worth noting for this clone: Its antigen is still unknown. Per-base qualities were not stored, and no clone one base away is much larger.

This material consisted of CD4+ or CD8+ T cells sorted from blood, taken in a trial of the OX40 agonist ivuxolimab. This TCR derives from an adult with an advanced solid tumor such as melanoma, head and neck, liver or kidney cancer. The V and J genes are TRBV4-3 and TRBJ2-1; TRBD2 aligns with 7 central bases. The bases read TGCGCCAGCAGCCAAGGGGCTCTAGCGGTGAACGATGAGCAGTTCTTC. The resulting protein is CASSQGALAVNDEQFF.